Following are 6 T cell receptor beta chains from one sample sequenced in a study of monozygotic twins with inflammatory bowel disease. TCRdb reworked the 5' RACE reads into one entry per CDR3 protein, no DNA. Its clone listing holds approximately 100,000 distinct CDR3 sequences. The material sequenced was blood. These receptors were collected from a human donor with ulcerative colitis or Crohn's disease, or a healthy co-twin of an affected twin (not recorded which).

The CDR3: CSAGDRPGVFLF. The gene calls are TRBV20-1 and TRBJ2-4; TCRdb's D call of TRBD1 is untestable without DNA. This CDR3 comprises 12 residues. The germline CDR1 and CDR2 sequences are DFQATT and SNEGSKA (reference sequence).

The CDR3 sequence: CASSLGAGQGFPSTDTQYF. The V gene is TRBV11-2, the J gene TRBJ2-3; TCRdb picks TRBD1, but there is no DNA to check that call. Germline V gene lookup returns CDR1 SGHAT and CDR2 FQNNGV. The CDR3 loop spans 19 amino acids.

The gene calls are TRBV6-2 or TRBV6-3 and TRBJ1-1; TCRdb picks TRBD1, but there is no DNA to check that call. The CDR3 is 20 amino acids. Germline-derived CDR1 and CDR2 are MNHEY and SVGEGT. CDR3 amino acids: CASSYSPVGARGRKNTEAFF.

The rearrangement links TRBV29-1 to TRBJ2-7; TCRdb designates TRBD1, a call that cannot be tested without DNA. This CDR3 has 13 residues. Germline CDR1 and CDR2: SQVTM and ANQGSEA. The CDR3 region is CSAGDRISYEQYF.

The chain joins TRBV19 to TRBJ2-2; TCRdb's D call, TRBD2, is unchecked because there is no DNA. This CDR3 comprises 16 residues. Germline V gives CDR1 LNHDA, CDR2 SQIVND (reference sequence). The chain's CDR3 is CASSSWREDATGELFF.

CDR3 amino acids: CASTRDYPSDTQYF. The genes are TRBV9 and TRBJ2-3; the D gene TCRdb calls, TRBD2, cannot be checked with no DNA. Germline CDR1 and CDR2: SGDLS and YYNGEE. This CDR3 spans 14 amino acids.